One sample yielded the 9 T cell receptor beta chains listed below, sequenced in a study of blood T cell repertoires in COVID-19. Repertoires were generated with immunoSEQ multiplex PCR, while TCRdb's copy carries only in-frame clones and drops some. The repertoire has approximately 76,000 clones, 88% of them found once; the top ten carry approximately 45%. The sequenced material came from peripheral blood. The source is a human donor in a cohort sampled during active COVID-19.

The rearrangement joins TRBV7-2 to TRBJ2-2; weak D call: TRBD1 (5 bases). The V gene lost 5 bases and the J gene lost 1 base, with 14 bases spanning the gap. CDR1 is SGHTA, CDR2 FQGNSA, per germline. This CDR3 has 16 amino acids. The CDR3 DNA sequence: TGTGCCAGCAGCCCTCGGACACCAAAGAACACCGGGGAGCTGTTTTTT. Its protein is CASSPRTPKNTGELFF.

V and J are TRBV3-1 (or the pseudogene TRBV3-2) and TRBJ2-3; perhaps TRBD2 as D (5 bases). This CDR3 contains 16 residues. V was cut by 1 base and J by 1 base, with 12 bases left in between. From germline, CDR1 is LGHDT and CDR2 YNNKEL (reference sequence). In DNA, the CDR3 is TGTGCCAGCAGCCAAGGTACGAGGGAAGGCACAGATACGCAGTATTTT. This encodes CASSQGTREGTDTQYF.

The chain combines TRBV2 with TRBJ1-1; D is undetermined. The CDR3 has 14 residues. CDR1 is SNHLY, CDR2 FYNNEI, per germline. Trimming removed 5 bases at V and 4 bases at J, with 14 bases between. The CDR3 DNA sequence: TGTGCCAGCAGTTCTCACAGTATTAGCACTGAAGCTTTCTTT. Its protein is CASSSHSISTEAFF.

The genes are TRBV18 and TRBJ1-2; D gene uncertain. Trimming cost V 2 bases and J 6 bases, with 10 bases left between them. This CDR3 is built from 13 residues. Germline V gene data show CDR1 as KGHSH and CDR2 as LQKENI. CDR3 DNA: TGTGCCAGCTCACCAGTGGAGGGTAATGGCTACACCTTC. The encoded protein is CASSPVEGNGYTF.

The rearrangement joins TRBV19 to TRBJ2-5; the D gene is possibly TRBD1 (5 bases). This CDR3 comprises 14 residues. The V and J ends lost 7 bases and 2 bases respectively, with 14 bases between them. Germline V lookup: CDR1 LNHDA, CDR2 SQIVND (reference sequence). The CDR3 loop reads CASTPDTDQETQYF. In nucleotides, the CDR3 is TGTGCCAGTACTCCGGACACGGATCAAGAGACCCAGTACTTC.

The V call is TRBV20-1, the J call TRBJ2-3; D not resolved. CDR1 is DFQATT, CDR2 SNEGSKA, per germline (reference sequence). V was trimmed by 1 base and J by 4 bases, leaving 3 bases between them. This CDR3 has 11 residues. The CDR3 DNA is TGCAGTGCTAGAGTAGCAGATACGCAGTATTTT. Translation: CSARVADTQYF.

This clone occurred once. The chain couples TRBV3-1 (or the pseudogene TRBV3-2) to TRBJ1-4; 7 nucleotides match TRBD1. J lost 4 bases, V lost 3 bases, and 5 bases had no gene match. From germline, CDR1 is LGHDT and CDR2 YNNKEL (reference sequence). The CDR3 is 15 residues long. The CDR3 DNA follows: TGTGCCAGCAGCCACCCGACAGGGTATAATGAAAAACTGTTTTTT. This translates into CASSHPTGYNEKLFF.

The gene calls are TRBV19 and TRBJ1-4; 11 bases map to TRBD1. The CDR3 runs to 16 residues. Germline V gene data show CDR1 as LNHDA and CDR2 as SQIVND (reference sequence). The junction had 8 bases not matched to a gene; V was cut back by 4 bases and J by 7 bases. The CDR3 coding sequence is TGTGCCAGTAGTACGCTAGTCGGGACAGGGGGTGAAAAACTGTTTTTT. It translates to CASSTLVGTGGEKLFF.

This chain joins TRBV9 and TRBJ2-1; 7 nucleotides match TRBD2. The CDR3 contains 13 residues. V gave up 0 bases and J gave up 7 bases; unmatched junction bases: 1. Germline values: CDR1 SGDLS, CDR2 YYNGEE. The CDR3 region has the DNA TGTGCCAGCAGCGTAGGTAGCGGGAATGAGCAGTTCTTC. Protein: CASSVGSGNEQFF.